This T cell receptor (beta chain) was obtained from a study of T cells expressing NK-cell markers (dated by TCRdb to 2020 to 2022). Background for the entire study: In sorted CD3+CD56+NKG2C+, CD3+CD56+NKG2C- and CD3+CD56-NKG2C+ T-cell subsets from roughly 8 donors, TCR beta-chain repertoires were profiled. The libraries were sequenced on Illumina HiSeq 2000/2500, MiSeq or NextSeq, producing 2 x 150 bp reads. Seven of the eight sequenced donors were HCMV-seropositive and one was HCMV-seronegative. Randomly selected healthy volunteers, three men and five women, were used as the eight sequenced donors. Results and caveats for the whole study, not just this receptor: In several donors, the dominant CD3+CD56+NKG2C+ clonotypes ranked among the top 10 CD8+ clonotypes, making up about 1.0-7.5% of CD8+ T cells. Those dominant clonotypes were again the most abundant among CD3+CD56-NKG2C+ cells in a few donors, at 28.3-60.1%. It remained unclear whether the expanded NKG2C-expressing T cell clones were specific for HCMV antigens.

TCRdb lists the instrument as Illumina HiSeq 2000. TCR beta cDNA libraries were made by 5'RACE template switching that added a universal primer site and unique molecular identifiers. cDNA synthesis was primed from the TCR beta constant segment and was followed by two successive PCR amplification steps. Under the source paper's analysis protocol: MIGEC was used to demultiplex reads and group the reads by UMI, and MiTCR was used to assemble and quantify clonotypes. Only TCR cDNA sequences supported by at least two reads were kept to exclude erroneous sequences. The tcR package was used for downstream repertoire analysis, and clonotypes were matched across fractions by CDR3 nucleotide sequence plus V segment. Antigen specificity was annotated against VDJdb with VDJmatch, allowing one amino acid substitution in CDR3. The reads were reprocessed in TCRdb, with one entry per CDR3 protein sequence and no accompanying DNA. TCRdb's processing, not the authors', yielded these V and J calls. This specimen's table enumerates about 260,000 distinct CDR3 sequences. Roughly 0.4% of the sample lies in the top ten.

Notes on this clonotype: This clone's antigen is unknown.

The germline V gene supplies CDR1 MNHNS and CDR2 SASEGT. From the cysteine through the phenylalanine, the CDR3 covers 15 amino acids. No coding sequence is recorded. To determine HCMV serostatus, a commercial ELISA kit was used to detect HCMV-specific IgG in serum. Peripheral blood mononuclear cells were isolated from blood by Ficoll density gradient centrifugation. This chain joins TRBV6-1 to TRBJ2-3; the TCRdb call, TRBD2, lacks DNA for checking. The receptor comes from a man between 18 and 35 years old in good health. Donor details come from another sample of the same person, matched by shared clones. Sequenced input: blood T cells: a sorted CD56 or NKG2C T cell subset, CD4+ or CD8+ T cells, or bulk PBMC T cells (not recorded which). The CDR3 is CASQPLAGVGGTQYF.